This T cell receptor (beta chain) was captured by sequencing in a study of shared T cell receptors in the human thymus. This clone occurred a few times. Germline CDR1 and CDR2: SGHRS and YFSETQ. Trimming removed 3 bases from V and 0 bases from J; junction bases left unmatched: 4. The CDR3 totals 16 residues. Some clones are missing from TCRdb's copy, which holds only in-frame ones; the method was immunoSEQ multiplex PCR. The sample shows hundreds of thousands of clones, approximately 85% of them seen only once. These same data were also listed under a study on human thymus T cells. That paper adds: Thymic and blood repertoires appeared to display a bias in their usage of V and J genes.

This sequence was found in a girl under three years old with a congenital heart defect. Sequenced input: thymocytes. This chain joins TRBV5-1 and TRBJ1-4, with 8 bases fitting TRBD1. The CDR3 nucleotides are TGCGCCAGCAGCTCGGGACAGGTTGCAACTAATGAAAAACTGTTTTTT. It encodes CASSSGQVATNEKLFF.